This is a list of T cell receptor beta chains from one sample in a study of blood T cells in healthy people across ages. MiXCR, run by TCRdb on the 5' RACE reads, gives a single entry per CDR3 protein. This table has fewer than 750,000 distinct CDR3 sequences, roughly 43% appearing once. The specimen sequenced was blood. The origin of the receptors is a man at least 80 years old in good health. The CDR3 runs from the conserved cysteine through the conserved F or W. The D gene is left open where the match is weak. Clone size appears in some rows only: once, few, many, or a class for an expanded clone.

J	V	D	size	CDR3	DNA
TRBJ2-3	TRBV20-1	TRBD1	NA	CSARARTGGRGTQYF	TGCAGTGCTAGAGCAAGGACAGGGGGAAGGGGTACGCAGTATTTT
TRBJ1-5	TRBV7-9	TRBD1	NA	CASSRQKGDRRSNQPQHF	TGTGCCAGCAGCCGACAGAAGGGGGACAGGAGGAGCAATCAGCCCCAGCATTTT
TRBJ2-3	TRBV9	TRBD1	NA	CASSVEGTGVADTQYF	TGTGCCAGCAGCGTAGAGGGGACAGGGGTTGCAGATACGCAGTATTTT
TRBJ2-5	TRBV5-1	TRBD2	few	CASGSGRADETQYF	TGCGCTTCGGGTAGCGGGAGGGCCGACGAGACCCAGTACTTC
TRBJ2-3	TRBV7-9	NA	few	CASSSGPTRADTQYF	TGTGCCAGCAGCTCAGGACCCACCCGCGCAGATACGCAGTATTTT
TRBJ2-7	TRBV7-2	NA	few	CASTPTGGIYEQYF	TGTGCCAGCACCCCCACCGGGGGAATCTACGAGCAGTACTTC
TRBJ2-5	TRBV7-2	NA	few	CASSFATRADLYF	TGTGCCAGCAGCTTCGCCACTAGGGCGGATCTGTACTTC
TRBJ1-2	TRBV6-6	NA	many	CASSQDSYGYTF	TGTGCCAGCAGTCAGGACAGTTATGGCTACACCTTC
TRBJ2-7	TRBV20-1	NA	many	CSARAVGYEQYF	TGCAGTGCTAGAGCAGTGGGTTACGAGCAGTACTTC
TRBJ2-1	TRBV29-1	NA	NA	CSVDPPPRGHNEQFF	TGCAGCGTTGATCCCCCCCCTCGGGGGCATAATGAGCAGTTCTTC
TRBJ2-1	TRBV29-1	TRBD2	NA	CSVAPSGRSEQFF	TGCAGCGTTGCGCCTAGCGGGAGATCTGAGCAGTTCTTC
TRBJ2-7	TRBV29-1	TRBD1	NA	CSVERGQGGSYEQYF	TGCAGCGTTGAAAGGGGACAGGGTGGCTCCTACGAGCAGTACTTC
TRBJ2-6	TRBV6-2/TRBV6-3	NA	NA	CASRSGGTGANVLTF	TGTGCCAGCAGATCAGGGGGGACTGGGGCCAACGTCCTGACTTTC
TRBJ2-4	TRBV4-3	NA	NA	CASSQGARVMGDVLAKNIQYF	TGCGCCAGCAGCCAAGGGGCTCGCGTGATGGGGGATGTTCTAGCCAAAAACATTCAGTACTTC
TRBJ2-3	TRBV7-9	NA	NA	CASSLEPDTQYF	TGTGCCAGCAGCTTAGAGCCCGATACGCAGTATTTT
TRBJ1-2	TRBV4-2	NA	NA	CASSPTHNYGYTF	TGTGCCAGCAGCCCGACACATAACTATGGCTACACCTTC
TRBJ2-7	TRBV28	NA	NA	CASSWGTQKYEQYF	TGTGCCAGCAGTTGGGGGACTCAAAAGTACGAGCAGTACTTC
TRBJ2-1	TRBV12-3/TRBV12-4	NA	NA	CASSSDGANEQFF	TGTGCCAGCAGCTCGGACGGGGCCAATGAGCAGTTCTTC
TRBJ2-1	TRBV5-1	NA	NA	CASSSVTVPNEQFF	TGCGCCAGCAGCTCCGTAACCGTGCCCAATGAGCAGTTCTTC
TRBJ2-7	TRBV20-1	NA	NA	CSARGGLVQRDEQYF	TGCAGTGCTAGAGGGGGCCTCGTTCAGAGGGATGAGCAGTACTTC
TRBJ2-7	TRBV4-2	TRBD2	few	CASSQERVSGGRIFLPYEQYF	TGTGCCAGCAGCCAAGAGAGGGTTTCGGGAGGGCGGATCTTTTTGCCCTACGAGCAGTACTTC
TRBJ2-7	TRBV18	NA	NA	CAGSPGLLAYEQYF	TGTGCCGGCTCACCGGGCCTTCTAGCATACGAGCAGTACTTC
TRBJ2-7	TRBV29-1	TRBD2	NA	CSVRTSGDGQYF	TGCAGCGTTCGAACTAGCGGGGACGGGCAGTACTTC
TRBJ2-5	TRBV7-6	NA	few	CASTFYGGALQETQYF	TGTGCCAGCACCTTTTACGGAGGAGCGTTACAAGAGACCCAGTACTTC
TRBJ2-3	TRBV9	NA	NA	CASSVDTAPTDTQYF	TGTGCCAGCAGCGTAGATACGGCCCCCACAGATACGCAGTATTTT
TRBJ2-1	TRBV7-2	NA	NA	CASTRPPGYNEQFF	TGTGCCAGCACCCGGCCGCCGGGGTACAATGAGCAGTTCTTC
TRBJ2-3	TRBV5-1	NA	NA	CASSLVPGDTQYF	TGCGCCAGCAGCTTGGTCCCCGGAGATACGCAGTATTTT
TRBJ2-7	TRBV6-5	NA	few	CASSYSSRSFRYEQYF	TGTGCCAGCAGTTACTCGAGCCGAAGTTTCCGTTACGAGCAGTACTTC
TRBJ1-6	TRBV7-3	NA	few	CASSLGGAGIGSPLHF	TGTGCCAGCAGCTTAGGGGGCGCAGGGATCGGATCACCCCTCCACTTT
TRBJ2-1	TRBV6-2/TRBV6-3	TRBD2	NA	CASSYRTSGLDNEQFF	TGTGCCAGCAGTTATAGGACTAGCGGACTCGACAATGAGCAGTTCTTC
TRBJ2-1	TRBV3-1	TRBD1	once	CASSLRGTNEQFF	TGTGCCAGCAGCCTCAGGGGGACCAATGAGCAGTTCTTC
TRBJ2-1	TRBV5-1	NA	few	CASRPATQGFNEQFF	TGCGCCAGCAGACCCGCTACGCAGGGATTCAATGAGCAGTTCTTC